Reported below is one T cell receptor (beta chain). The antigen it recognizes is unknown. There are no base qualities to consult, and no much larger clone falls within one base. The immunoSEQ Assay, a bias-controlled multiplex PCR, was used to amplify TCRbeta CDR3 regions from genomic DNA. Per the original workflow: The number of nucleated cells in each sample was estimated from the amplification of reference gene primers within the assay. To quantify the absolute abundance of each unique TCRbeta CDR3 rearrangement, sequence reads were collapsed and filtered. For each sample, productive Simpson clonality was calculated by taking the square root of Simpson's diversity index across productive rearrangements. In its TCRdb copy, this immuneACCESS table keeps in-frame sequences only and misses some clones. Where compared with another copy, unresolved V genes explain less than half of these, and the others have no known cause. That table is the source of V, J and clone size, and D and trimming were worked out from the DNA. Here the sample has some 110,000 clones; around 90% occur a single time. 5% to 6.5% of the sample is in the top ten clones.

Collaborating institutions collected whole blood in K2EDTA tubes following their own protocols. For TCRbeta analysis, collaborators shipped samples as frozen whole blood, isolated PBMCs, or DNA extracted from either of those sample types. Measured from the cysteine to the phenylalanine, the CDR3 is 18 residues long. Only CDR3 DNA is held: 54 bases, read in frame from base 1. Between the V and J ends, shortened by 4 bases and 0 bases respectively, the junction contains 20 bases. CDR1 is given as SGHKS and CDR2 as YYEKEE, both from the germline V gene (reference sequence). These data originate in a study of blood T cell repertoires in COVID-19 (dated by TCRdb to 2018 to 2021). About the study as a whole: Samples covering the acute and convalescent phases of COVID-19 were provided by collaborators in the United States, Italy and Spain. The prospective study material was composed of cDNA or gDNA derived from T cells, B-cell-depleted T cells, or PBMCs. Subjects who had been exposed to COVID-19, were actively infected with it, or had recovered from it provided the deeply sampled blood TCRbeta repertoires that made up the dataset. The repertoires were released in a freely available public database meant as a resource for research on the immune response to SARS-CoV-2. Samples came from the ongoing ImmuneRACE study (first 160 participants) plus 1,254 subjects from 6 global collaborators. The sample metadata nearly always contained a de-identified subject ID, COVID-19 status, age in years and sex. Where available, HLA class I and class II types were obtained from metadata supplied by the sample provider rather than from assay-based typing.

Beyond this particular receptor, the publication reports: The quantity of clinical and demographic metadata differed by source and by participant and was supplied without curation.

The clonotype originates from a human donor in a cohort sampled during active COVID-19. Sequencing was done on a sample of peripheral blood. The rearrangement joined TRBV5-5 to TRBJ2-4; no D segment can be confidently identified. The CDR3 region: CASSMRTMGLLAKNIQYF. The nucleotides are TGTGCCAGCAGCATGAGAACGATGGGCCTCTTAGCCAAAAACATTCAGTACTTC.